This entry lists 32 T cell receptor beta chains sequenced from one sample in a study of early T cells in non-severe SARS-CoV-2 infection. TCRdb re-called the 5' RACE reads through MiXCR, storing one row per CDR3 protein. The table shows fewer than 85,000 distinct CDR3 sequences, with less than 15% occurring only once. Input material: whole blood. These receptors were obtained from an adult who was a healthcare worker with PCR-confirmed SARS-CoV-2 infection or an uninfected control (not recorded which).

V usage is TRBV9 and J usage is TRBJ2-3; TRBD1 might be the D (6 bases). Germline loops: CDR1 SGDLS, CDR2 YYNGEE. The V gene lost 0 bases and the J gene lost 0 bases, with 8 bases spanning the gap. The CDR3 has 15 amino acids. The CDR3 DNA reads as TGTGCCAGCAGCGTAGACACAGGGAGCACAGATACGCAGTATTTT. It codes for CASSVDTGSTDTQYF.

The chain links TRBV27 to TRBJ1-6, with D unclear. The CDR3 runs 12 residues. CDR1 is MNHEY, CDR2 SMNVEV, per germline (reference sequence). The V gene lost 3 bases and the J gene lost 7 bases, with 4 bases spanning the gap. CDR3 amino acids: CASSFLNSPLHF. The CDR3 DNA follows: TGTGCCAGCAGTTTCCTCAATTCACCCCTCCACTTT.

There are a few counts of this clonotype. The chain employs TRBV20-1 and TRBJ1-2, with TRBD1 as a possible D gene (5 bases). In germline, CDR1 is DFQATT, CDR2 SNEGSKA (reference sequence). Trimming removed 6 bases at V and 6 bases at J, with 20 bases between. This CDR3 has 14 residues. Here the CDR3 reads CSARLFMGEDGYTF. CDR3 nucleotide sequence: TGCAGTGCCAGACTCTTTATGGGGGAGGATGGCTACACCTTC.

J is TRBJ2-4 and V is TRBV3-1; no reliable D call. Germline CDR1 LGHDT, CDR2 YNNKEL (reference sequence). There are 15 residues in the CDR3. Trimming shortened V by 0 bases and J by 9 bases, and 15 bases separated the two germline ends. In DNA form, the CDR3 reads TGTGCCAGCAGCCAAGAAGGGTCAGCCTCGTCCATTCAGTACTTC. This codes for CASSQEGSASSIQYF.

This clonotype was detected once. One junction end does not reproduce the germline sequence, and a read error may be involved. The V and J genes are TRBV18 and TRBJ2-3, with 12 bases that match TRBD2. CDR3 length: 16 residues. Germline V gene data show CDR1 as KGHSH and CDR2 as LQKENI. The CDR3 coding sequence is TGTACCAGCTCACACGGACTAGCGGGACACACAGATACGCAGTATTTT. Protein sequence: CTSSHGLAGHTDTQYF.

This clonotype was detected a few times. The J gene is TRBJ2-1, the V gene TRBV5-1; TRBD2 matches 9 bases. Germline loops: CDR1 SGHRS, CDR2 YFSETQ. The junction had 9 bases not matched to a gene; V was cut back by 0 bases and J by 8 bases. The CDR3 totals 16 residues. The CDR3 reads CASSLGLAEIKDEQFF. Written as DNA, the CDR3 is TGCGCCAGCAGCTTGGGACTAGCGGAAATAAAGGATGAGCAGTTCTTC.

This sequence joins TRBV9 and TRBJ2-7; 7 positions match TRBD2. J gave up 4 bases and V 3 bases, and 10 bases lay outside the gene matches. Germline V CDR1 and CDR2: SGDLS, YYNGEE. The CDR3 is 15 residues long. The CDR3 protein is CASSANPSSGYEQYF. CDR3 DNA sequence: TGTGCCAGCAGCGCGAACCCCTCTAGCGGTTACGAGCAGTACTTC.

This clonotype appeared a few times. This sequence joins TRBV7-7 and TRBJ2-2; TRBD2 matches at 9 bases. Trimming at V came to 1 base and at J to 5 bases, leaving 8 bases not matched to a gene. This CDR3 has 17 residues. Germline V gives CDR1 SSHAT, CDR2 FNYEAQ (reference sequence). CDR3 loop: CASSLGSGGLVTGELFF. The CDR3, as DNA: TGTGCCAGCAGCTTAGGTAGCGGGGGTCTTGTGACCGGGGAGCTGTTTTTT.

This chain joins TRBV6-6 and TRBJ1-5; D ambiguous. V lost 4 bases and J lost 3, with 4 bases in between. The CDR3 loop spans 12 amino acids. Germline values: CDR1 MNHNY, CDR2 SVGAGI (reference sequence). The CDR3 DNA follows: TGTGCCAGCAGTTCCCCCAATCAGCCCCAGCATTTT. Residues: CASSSPNQPQHF.

In its sample, this clonotype was seen many times. The chain uses TRBV3-1 and TRBJ2-6; D gene ambiguous. Trimming removed 1 base at V and 1 base at J, with 5 bases between. The CDR3 extends over 15 amino acids. CDR1 is LGHDT and CDR2 is YNNKEL in the germline V gene (reference sequence). The CDR3 DNA is TGTGCCAGCAGCCAAGTTCGTTCTGGGGCCAACGTCCTGACTTTC. Protein product: CASSQVRSGANVLTF.

This clonotype was seen repeatedly, ten times or more. V and J are TRBV6-6 and TRBJ2-7; 10 positions agree with TRBD2. CDR3 length: 16 amino acids. J gave up 2 bases and V 2 bases, and 6 bases lay outside the gene matches. Per germline, CDR1 MNHNY and CDR2 SVGAGI (reference sequence). As DNA, the CDR3 is TGTGCCAGCAGTTACAGCGGGAGGGGCTCAACCTACGAGCAGTACTTC. Protein: CASSYSGRGSTYEQYF.

This clonotype was picked up a small number of times. The chain combines TRBV12-3 or TRBV12-4 with TRBJ1-2, with TRBD1 matching over 7 bases. Trimming took 4 bases from V and 3 from J; bases not matched to a gene: 5. This CDR3 is 14 amino acids long. The CDR3 is CASSYRQGYYGYTF. CDR3 DNA: TGTGCCAGCAGTTACCGACAGGGCTACTATGGCTACACCTTC.

To note about this clonotype: This could be a read error, since a much larger clone is one nucleotide away. The chain carries TRBV29-1 and TRBJ2-1; D is unresolved. CDR3 size: 14 residues. V lost 5 bases and J 1 base, leaving 12 bases between the germline ends. The germline V gene encodes CDR1 SQVTM and CDR2 ANQGSEA. CDR3 bases: TGCAGCGTTCTAGGCGTTTGGTCCTACAATGAGCAGTTCTTC. This gives the protein CSVLGVWSYNEQFF.

The rearrangement uses TRBV29-1 and TRBJ2-7; D is unclear. The V gene lost 4 bases and the J gene lost 1 base, with 5 bases spanning the gap. Germline lookup yields CDR1 SQVTM and CDR2 ANQGSEA. The length of the CDR3 is 11 residues. The CDR3 sequence: CSVARSYEQYF. Here the CDR3 DNA reads TGCAGCGTTGCCCGATCCTACGAGCAGTACTTC.

The genes are TRBV20-1 and TRBJ1-1, with no clear D. V lost 6 bases and J lost 7, with 12 bases in between. The CDR3 extends over 11 amino acids. From germline, CDR1 is DFQATT and CDR2 SNEGSKA (reference sequence). The CDR3 bases are TGCAGTGCCATAGGACCTATTGAAGCTTTCTTT. Protein sequence: CSAIGPIEAFF.

This clonotype was found a few times. The chain joins TRBV6-2 or TRBV6-3 to TRBJ2-3, with TRBD2 matching 9 bases. V trimming: 4 bases; J trimming: 2 bases; junction bases outside the gene matches: 7. CDR3 length equals 16 residues. Germline CDR1 MNHEY, CDR2 SVGEGT. CDR3 sequence (DNA): TGTGCCAGCAGTTCATATGCTAGCGGGGTCACAGATACGCAGTATTTT. Protein sequence: CASSSYASGVTDTQYF.

This clonotype has ten or more counts. This sequence joins TRBV6-5 and TRBJ1-1; D call uncertain. The CDR3 spans 11 residues. V dropped 4 bases and J dropped 10 bases, with 10 bases sitting between them. The V gene's germline CDR1 is MNHEY and CDR2 SVGAGI. The CDR3 loop reads CASSFSGAAFF. In DNA, the CDR3 is TGTGCCAGCAGTTTTTCGGGTGCAGCTTTCTTT.

The chain is built from TRBV18 and TRBJ1-5; D is undetermined. V lost 6 bases and J lost 7, with 10 bases in between. Germline-derived CDR1 and CDR2 are KGHSH and LQKENI. The CDR3 is 12 amino acids. CDR3 protein: CASSEPPQPQHF. The CDR3 DNA reads as TGTGCCAGCTCGGAACCACCCCAGCCCCAGCATTTT.

The chain joins TRBV7-9 to TRBJ2-1; D is ambiguous. Trimming took 2 bases from V and 16 from J, leaving 15 bases between them. CDR3 length: 12 amino acids. Germline values: CDR1 SEHNR, CDR2 FQNEAQ (reference sequence). The CDR3 sequence is CASSLYLGPGFF. CDR3 DNA sequence: TGTGCCAGCAGCTTATATTTAGGTCCCGGATTCTTC.

This clonotype showed up many times. The chain employs TRBV6-5 and TRBJ1-2, with a possible D match to TRBD1 (5 bases). Per the germline V gene, CDR1 is MNHEY and CDR2 is SVGAGI. Trimming cost V 6 bases and J 0 bases, with 20 bases left between them. This CDR3 comprises 17 residues. The CDR3 DNA reads TGTGCCAGCAGCTCTCCCCGACAGACTAACTCTAACTATGGCTACACCTTC. This codes for CASSSPRQTNSNYGYTF.

This clonotype was counted a few times. The rearrangement joins TRBV29-1 to TRBJ1-4; D is unresolved. This CDR3 region has 13 residues. The V and J ends lost 1 base and 8 bases respectively, with 11 bases between them. Germline V gene lookup returns CDR1 SQVTM and CDR2 ANQGSEA. The CDR3 region is CSVEVGREEKLFF. The CDR3 DNA follows: TGCAGCGTTGAAGTAGGGCGGGAAGAAAAACTGTTTTTT.

This clonotype was counted a few times. The chain carries TRBV28 and TRBJ1-1; D might be TRBD1 (6 bases). The germline V gene has CDR1 MDHEN and CDR2 SYDVKM. V gave up 8 bases and J gave up 3 bases, with 13 bases separating them. CDR3 length equals 13 residues. The CDR3 region is CASLGGADTEAFF. CDR3 DNA sequence: TGTGCCAGCCTCGGGGGCGCGGACACTGAAGCTTTCTTT.

This clonotype was picked up a small number of times. The chain uses TRBV4-1 and TRBJ1-1, with TRBD1 matching over 7 bases. Looked up from germline, CDR1 is MGHRA and CDR2 is YSYEKL. The CDR3 has 16 residues. V lost 8 bases to trimming and J lost 0 bases; unmatched junction nucleotides: 12. The DNA of the CDR3 is TGCGCCAGCGGCCCTTACTCGGACAGGTTGAACACTGAAGCTTTCTTT. Amino acid sequence: CASGPYSDRLNTEAFF.

This clonotype was observed a few times. The CDR3 sequence is CSATRNYEQYF. The CDR3 region has the DNA TGCAGCGCTACTAGAAACTACGAGCAGTACTTC. V is TRBV29-1 and J is TRBJ2-7; a possible D gene is TRBD2 (5 bases). Germline CDR1 and CDR2: SQVTM and ANQGSEA. The CDR3 sequence is 11 residues long. Trimming cost V 7 bases and J 3 bases, with 10 bases left between them.

The sample holds many counts of this clonotype. The V call is TRBV7-6, the J call TRBJ1-1; D remains unclear. CDR3 length: 13 residues. Germline values: CDR1 SGHVS, CDR2 FNYEAQ. The V end lost 1 base, the J end lost 2 bases, and 5 bases lay between the germline ends. CDR3 region: CASSLDSNTEAFF. The DNA of the CDR3 is TGTGCCAGCAGCTTAGACAGTAACACTGAAGCTTTCTTT.

The sample holds many counts of this clonotype. The J gene is TRBJ1-1, the V gene TRBV29-1; no clear D gene. CDR1 is SQVTM, CDR2 ANQGSEA, per germline. The CDR3 consists of 14 residues. CDR3 region: CTFGGVSANTEAFF. The CDR3 DNA follows: TGCACCTTCGGTGGGGTTTCGGCGAACACTGAAGCTTTCTTT.

In its sample, this clonotype was seen many times. The chain joins TRBV4-1 to TRBJ1-2; D possibly corresponds to TRBD1 (5 bases). V gave up 3 bases and J gave up 3 bases, with 14 bases separating them. The germline gives CDR1 MGHRA, CDR2 YSYEKL. This CDR3 is built from 15 residues. The CDR3 nucleotides are TGCGCCAGCAGCCAGTTGGGACGGCCTGACTATGGCTACACCTTC. Protein: CASSQLGRPDYGYTF.

This clonotype was seen more than once but under ten times. The chain employs TRBV2 and TRBJ2-1; D is unclear. With 0 bases removed from V and 9 bases from J, the gap between germline ends came to 3 bases. The CDR3 spans 11 residues. The germline CDR1 and CDR2 sequences are SNHLY and FYNNEI. The CDR3 DNA reads as TGTGCCAGCAGTGAAGCGGGTGAGCAGTTCTTC. Translated: CASSEAGEQFF.

This clonotype has just a few counts. The chain uses TRBV29-1 and TRBJ2-5; 8 bases match TRBD1. Germline assignment: CDR1 SQVTM and CDR2 ANQGSEA. The trim removed 8 bases at V and 5 bases at J, leaving 10 bases unmatched. The CDR3 has 13 residues. CDR3 coding DNA: TGCAGCACAGTCAGGGGGCACATCGAGACCCAGTACTTC. Its protein product is CSTVRGHIETQYF.

The rearrangement uses TRBV12-3 or TRBV12-4 and TRBJ1-4; TRBD1 matches at 7 bases. The CDR3 consists of 13 residues. The J segment lost 4 bases and the V segment lost 7 bases, leaving 3 bases of the junction unmatched. The CDR3 reads CASKAGGNEKLFF. The CDR3 DNA sequence: TGTGCCAGCAAGGCAGGGGGTAATGAAAAACTGTTTTTT.

This clonotype was recorded a few times. The chain links TRBV7-9 to TRBJ1-1; 10 bases are a match to TRBD1. Per the germline V gene, CDR1 is SEHNR and CDR2 is FQNEAQ (reference sequence). After removal of 5 bases from V and 1 base from J, the junction contained 4 bases not matched to a gene. This CDR3 region has 15 residues. In DNA, the CDR3 is TGTGCCAGCAGCCCTAGGACAGGGGGGAACACTGAAGCTTTCTTT. It is translated as CASSPRTGGNTEAFF.

The chain combines TRBV7-6 with TRBJ2-7; possible D gene TRBD1, 6 bases. The CDR3 extends over 12 amino acids. V lost 5 bases and J lost 3, with 8 bases in between. Germline loops: CDR1 SGHVS, CDR2 FNYEAQ. The CDR3 nucleotides read TGTGCCAGCAGCCAAGGGGGCTACGAGCAGTACTTC. It is translated as CASSQGGYEQYF.